This T cell receptor beta chain was found in a study of long-term antiretroviral therapy in people with HIV. V gave up 2 bases and J gave up 7 bases, with 14 bases separating them. CDR3 length: 14 amino acids. Germline V CDR1 and CDR2: MNHNY, SVGAGI (reference sequence). Run at survey level, the immunoSEQ assay was version v3.0. Here immunoSEQ multiplex PCR was the method, and the copy in TCRdb shows in-frame clones only, minus some. This table holds tens of thousands of clones, roughly four fifths found once. The source of this sequence is a young man with HIV. This chain links TRBV6-6 with TRBJ1-1; perhaps TRBD1 as D (6 bases). This specimen was unsorted PBMCs, taken 1 year after starting antiretroviral therapy. The CDR3 DNA reads as TGTGCCAGCAGTTACAGGGGGGGTGGGGATGAAGCTTTCTTT. Amino acid sequence: CASSYRGGGDEAFF.